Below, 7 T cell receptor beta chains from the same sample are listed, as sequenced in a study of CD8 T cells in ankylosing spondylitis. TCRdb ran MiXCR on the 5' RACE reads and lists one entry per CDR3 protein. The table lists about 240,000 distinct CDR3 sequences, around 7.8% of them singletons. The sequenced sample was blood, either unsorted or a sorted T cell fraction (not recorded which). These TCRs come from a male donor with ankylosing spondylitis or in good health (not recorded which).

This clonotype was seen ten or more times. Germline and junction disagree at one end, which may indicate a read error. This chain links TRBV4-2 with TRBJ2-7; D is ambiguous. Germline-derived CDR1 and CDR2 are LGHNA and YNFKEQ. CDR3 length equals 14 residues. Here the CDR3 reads CASSQSAPSNEQYF. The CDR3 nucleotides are TGTGCCAGCAGCCAAAGTGCCCCCTCCAACGAGCAGTACTTC.

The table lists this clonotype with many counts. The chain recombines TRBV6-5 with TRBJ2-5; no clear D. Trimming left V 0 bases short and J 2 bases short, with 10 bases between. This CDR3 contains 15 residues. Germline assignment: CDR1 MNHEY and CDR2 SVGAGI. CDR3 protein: CASSYSKPRQETQYF. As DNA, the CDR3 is TGTGCCAGCAGTTACTCGAAACCCAGACAAGAGACCCAGTACTTC.

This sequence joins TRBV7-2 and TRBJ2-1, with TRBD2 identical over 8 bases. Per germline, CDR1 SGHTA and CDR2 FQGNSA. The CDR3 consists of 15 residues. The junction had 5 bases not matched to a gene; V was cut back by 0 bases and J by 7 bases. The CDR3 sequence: CASSLAAGVGNEQFF. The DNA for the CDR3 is TGTGCCAGCAGCTTAGCAGCGGGGGTGGGGAATGAGCAGTTCTTC.

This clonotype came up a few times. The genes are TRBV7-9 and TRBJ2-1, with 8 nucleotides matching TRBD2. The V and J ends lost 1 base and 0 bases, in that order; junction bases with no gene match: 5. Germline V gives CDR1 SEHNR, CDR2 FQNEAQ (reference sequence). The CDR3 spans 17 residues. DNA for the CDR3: TGTGCCAGCAGCTTAGTCGGCGGGAGGACCTCCTACAATGAGCAGTTCTTC. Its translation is CASSLVGGRTSYNEQFF. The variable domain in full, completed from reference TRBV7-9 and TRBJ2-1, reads DTGVSQNPRHKITKRGQNVTFRCDPISEHNRLYWYRQTLGQGPEFLTYFQNEAQLEKSRLLSDRFSAERPKGSFSTLEIQRTEQGDSAMYLCASSLVGGRTSYNEQFFGPGTRLTVL.

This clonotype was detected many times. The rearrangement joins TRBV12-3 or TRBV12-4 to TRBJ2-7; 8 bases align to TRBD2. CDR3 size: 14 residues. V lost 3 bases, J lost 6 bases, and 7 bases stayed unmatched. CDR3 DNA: TGTGCCAGCAGTTTCTCAGCGGGAGTTGGCGAGCAGTACTTC. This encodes CASSFSAGVGEQYF.

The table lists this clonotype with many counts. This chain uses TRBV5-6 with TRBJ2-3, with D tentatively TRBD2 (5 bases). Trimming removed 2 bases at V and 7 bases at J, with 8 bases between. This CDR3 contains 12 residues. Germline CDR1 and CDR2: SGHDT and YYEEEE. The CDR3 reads CASSFGLNTQYF. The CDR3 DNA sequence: TGTGCCAGCAGCTTCGGACTGAATACGCAGTATTTT.

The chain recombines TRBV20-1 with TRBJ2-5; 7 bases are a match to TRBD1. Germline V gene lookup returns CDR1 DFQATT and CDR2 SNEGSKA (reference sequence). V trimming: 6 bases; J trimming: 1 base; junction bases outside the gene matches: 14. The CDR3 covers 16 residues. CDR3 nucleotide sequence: TGCAGTGCCGAATCGGCGACAGGGTATAGCCAAGAGACCCAGTACTTC. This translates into CSAESATGYSQETQYF.